This T cell receptor beta chain was sequenced in a study of shared clonotypes between healthy human individuals. Sequencing used immunoSEQ multiplex PCR; TCRdb keeps in-frame clones, though not all of them. The sample holds about 600,000 clones; more than 95% are singletons and the top ten take approximately 0.33%. The germline gives CDR1 MNHNS, CDR2 SASEGT. CDR3 length: 13 amino acids. With 8 bases removed from V and 4 bases from J, the gap between germline ends came to 15 bases. CD45RO-negative cells were positively selected for CCR7, leaving out terminally differentiated effector memory CD45RA+ cells.

The J gene is TRBJ2-7, the V gene TRBV6-1; D ambiguous. Sequencing used naive CD8+ T cells sorted from blood. This clonotype originated in a man younger than 40 in good health. CDR3 DNA sequence: TGTGCCAGCGACAACTATCTGGGGTACGAGCAGTACTTC. Protein sequence: CASDNYLGYEQYF.